This is a list of T cell receptor beta chains from one sample in a study of cytomegalovirus exposure and HLA in healthy donors. The assay was immunoSEQ multiplex PCR, and TCRdb's table has in-frame clones only and misses some. The sample records tens of thousands of clones, about 75% being singletons. Sequencing was done on a sample of PBMCs. Receptors originate from a man aged 55-75 years in good health and CMV-seropositive. CDR3s leave out the opening cysteine and the closing phenylalanine or tryptophan. The order of the fields is J gene, V gene, CDR3 protein.

>TRBJ1-2|TRBV19
ASSPHRQGGYGYT
>TRBJ2-1|TRBV10-1
ASSAIQAYNEQF
>TRBJ1-1|TRBV7-9
SSSPRGGESF
>TRBJ2-3|TRBV4-2
ASSQDLAGGTDTQY
>TRBJ2-1|TRBV7-9
ASSSLRAGDSNEQF
>TRBJ2-2|TRBV19
ASPTGELF
>TRBJ2-5|TRBV19
ASSISAGETQY
>TRBJ1-1|TRBV6-5
SSSRTGINTEAF
>TRBJ1-4|TRBV18
ASSPVPGEKLF
>NA|TRBV11-2
ASSSQGPSYEQY
>TRBJ2-5|TRBV4-1
ASSHPRVAGRLETQY
>TRBJ1-5|TRBV4-2
ASSPQDWDRGRGDQPQH
>TRBJ2-1|TRBV9
ASSVGENEQF
>TRBJ1-2|TRBV5-1
ASSVRPGQGSRGYT
>TRBJ1-2|TRBV5-1
ASSRDTTNYGYT
>TRBJ1-1|TRBV7-2
ASSFQGTNTEAF
>TRBJ1-2|TRBV15
ATSRDGNYGYT
>TRBJ2-3|TRBV9
ASSVDQRPTDTQY
>TRBJ1-4|TRBV4-2
ASSPRTGGEKLF
>TRBJ2-3|TRBV7-9
ASSLVLAGGSTDTQY
>TRBJ2-1|TRBV15
ATSSPPGALGVSEQF
>TRBJ1-1|TRBV7-9
SSSLGTGGARSGEAF